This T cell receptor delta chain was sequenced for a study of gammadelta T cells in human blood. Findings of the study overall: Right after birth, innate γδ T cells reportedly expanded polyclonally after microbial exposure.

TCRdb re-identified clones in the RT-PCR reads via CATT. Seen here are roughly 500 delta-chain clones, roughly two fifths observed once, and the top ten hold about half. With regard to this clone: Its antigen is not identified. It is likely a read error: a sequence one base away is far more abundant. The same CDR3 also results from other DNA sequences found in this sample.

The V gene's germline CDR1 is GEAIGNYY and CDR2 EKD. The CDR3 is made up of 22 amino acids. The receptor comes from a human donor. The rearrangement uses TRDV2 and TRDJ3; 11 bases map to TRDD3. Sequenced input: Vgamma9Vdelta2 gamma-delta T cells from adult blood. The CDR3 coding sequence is TGTGCCTGTGACACCGGATATGGGGGATACGCGTCCCCCTCCTGGGACACACGACAGATGTTTTTC. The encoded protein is CACDTGYGGYASPSWDTRQMFF.